This T cell receptor beta chain was observed in a study of blood T cell repertoires in COVID-19. At the level of the study: PBMCs, B-cell-depleted T cells, or T cells were the source of the cDNA or gDNA that made up the material.

TCRdb keeps only in-frame clones here, not all; method: immunoSEQ multiplex PCR. The sample has 45,000 to 55,000 clones; 65% to 85% are singletons. The V gene lost 0 bases and the J gene lost 5 bases, with 8 bases spanning the gap. CDR1 and CDR2 from the germline V gene are WNHNN and SYGVQD (reference sequence). This CDR3 has 14 amino acids. The sequence was collected from a man aged 45-60 years with acute or convalescent COVID-19. Sequenced: peripheral blood. This sequence joins TRBV10-1 and TRBJ2-1, with D unclear. The DNA of the CDR3 is TGCGCCAGCAGTGAGTCCACAGTAAACAATGAGCAGTTCTTC. Protein product: CASSESTVNNEQFF.